This TCR beta chain comes out of a study of T cell repertoires in ileal Crohn's disease. Study summary: Surgery for a complication: stricturing in 61%, penetrating in roughly 39%. Thiopurines (around 10) or anti-TNF agents (approximately 20) were given postoperatively to about half.

TCRB immunosequencing input was roughly 490 nanograms of biopsy DNA per sample. The repertoire was sequenced with immunoSEQ multiplex PCR; TCRdb's copy has only in-frame clones and lacks some. The sample holds several thousand clones, approximately 90% seen once. The clonotype comes from an adult with Crohn's disease. The sequencing input was ileal tissue.

CDR3 in DNA: TGCGCCAGCAGCTTGGTCGGGACAGGGTACCACGAGCAGTACTTC. Translated: CASSLVGTGYHEQYF. The chain uses TRBV5-1 and TRBJ2-7; the match to TRBD1 covers 9 bases. Looked up from germline, CDR1 is SGHRS and CDR2 is YFSETQ. Unmatched junction bases numbered 6, after V lost 0 bases and J lost 5 bases. The CDR3 spans 15 residues.